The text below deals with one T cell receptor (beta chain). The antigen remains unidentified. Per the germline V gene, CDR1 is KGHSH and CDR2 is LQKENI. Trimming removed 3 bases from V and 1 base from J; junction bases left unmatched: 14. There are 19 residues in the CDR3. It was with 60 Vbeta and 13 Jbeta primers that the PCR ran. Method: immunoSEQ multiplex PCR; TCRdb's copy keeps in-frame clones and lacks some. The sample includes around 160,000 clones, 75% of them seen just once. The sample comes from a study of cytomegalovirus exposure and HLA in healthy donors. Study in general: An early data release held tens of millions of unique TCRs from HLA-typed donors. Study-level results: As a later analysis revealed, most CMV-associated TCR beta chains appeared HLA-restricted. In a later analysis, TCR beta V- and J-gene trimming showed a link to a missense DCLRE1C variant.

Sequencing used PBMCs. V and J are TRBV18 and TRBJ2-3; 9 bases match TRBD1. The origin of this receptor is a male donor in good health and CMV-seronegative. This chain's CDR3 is CASSPPRVGQGRGTDTQYF. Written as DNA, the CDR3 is TGTGCCAGCTCACCCCCCCGCGTCGGACAGGGGAGGGGCACAGATACGCAGTATTTT.